This TCR beta chain derives from a study of T cell repertoires in cytomegalovirus infection. Study-wide findings and caveats: CMV-specific TCR beta clonotypes restricted by HLA-C dominated the ex vivo response.

This clonotype has just a few counts. As yet, its antigen is unknown. Germline loops: CDR1 SNHLY, CDR2 FYNNEI. The CDR3 length is 13 residues. The V segment lost 6 bases and the J segment 2 bases; nucleotides outside the gene matches: 4. TCRdb itself ran the reads through MiXCR, one entry per CDR3 protein. The sample holds approximately 120,000 distinct CDR3 sequences, 25% to 35% seen once. This chain links TRBV2 with TRBJ2-7, with 7 bases lining up with TRBD2. The TCR was taken from a human donor in good health (CMV status not recorded). Some clones in this sample may be carry-over from other donors' samples. Sample: CD8+ T cells from cultured PBMCs, taken from culture after CMV antigen stimulation. CDR3 nucleotide sequence: TGTGCCAGCAGAGGGACTACGACCTACGAGCAGTACTTC. It yields the protein CASRGTTTYEQYF.